This entry lists 10 T cell receptor beta chains sequenced from one sample in a study of shared clonotypes between healthy human individuals. Produced via immunoSEQ multiplex PCR; TCRdb's table is partial and in-frame only. This sample has approximately 340,000 clones; approximately 79% occur once, and the top ten carry about 9.4%. The sequenced material came from memory CD4+ T cells sorted from blood. The subset is: CD45RA-negative fraction. The receptors were gathered from a man aged 25-40 years in good health.

This clone was detected only a few times. The rearrangement joins TRBV2 to TRBJ2-1; D is possibly TRBD1 or TRBD2 (5 bases each). Germline V gene sequence: CDR1 SNHLY, CDR2 FYNNEI. This CDR3 is 15 amino acids long. V was cut by 6 bases and J by 3 bases, with 15 bases left in between. As DNA, the CDR3 is TGTGCCAGCAGGGGACCCAACCCCGTCTACAATGAGCAGTTCTTC. This gives the protein CASRGPNPVYNEQFF.

The V gene is TRBV4-1, the J gene TRBJ1-4; possible D gene TRBD1, 5 bases. V was trimmed by 0 bases and J by 8 bases, leaving 13 bases between them. Germline CDR1 reads MGHRA; CDR2 reads YSYEKL. The CDR3 consists of 15 residues. Written as DNA, the CDR3 is TGCGCCAGCAGCCAAGATCACCAGGGTTACGAAAAACTGTTTTTT. Its translation: CASSQDHQGYEKLFF.

This rearrangement joins TRBV14 to TRBJ2-3, with no clear D. The germline gives CDR1 SGHDN, CDR2 FVKESK. The CDR3 covers 14 residues. Trimming took off 1 base at V and 4 bases at J, with 9 bases between the two ends. Here the CDR3 reads CASSQVLRPDTQYF. The DNA of the CDR3 is TGTGCCAGCAGCCAAGTTCTCCGTCCAGATACGCAGTATTTT.

This clone was seen once. CDR3 residues: CASSESRDRGWNTGELFF. CDR3 coding DNA: TGCGCCAGCAGTGAGTCCCGGGACAGGGGCTGGAACACCGGGGAGCTGTTTTTT. The V and J genes are TRBV10-1 and TRBJ2-2, with 10 positions matching TRBD1. The CDR3 is made up of 18 amino acids. Trimming took 0 bases from V and 1 from J; bases not matched to a gene: 5. Looked up from germline, CDR1 is WNHNN and CDR2 is SYGVQD (reference sequence).

The gene calls are TRBV2 and TRBJ2-2, with 13 bases identical to TRBD2. Germline CDR1 is SNHLY and CDR2 is FYNNEI. CDR3 size: 16 residues. Losses at the gene ends were 6 bases for V and 7 bases for J; bases not matched to a gene: 8. CDR3 protein: CASSRGLAGVIGELFF. In DNA, the CDR3 is TGTGCCAGCAGCCGCGGACTAGCGGGAGTAATCGGGGAGCTGTTTTTT. Looking up the rest from reference TRBV2 and TRBJ2-2 gives the full variable domain: EPEVTQTPSHQVTQMGQEVILRCVPISNHLYFYWYRQILGQKVEFLVSFYNNEISEKSEIFDDQFSVERPDGSNFTLKIRSTKLEDSAMYFCASSRGLAGVIGELFFGEGSRLTVL.

V gene TRBV7-2 combines with J gene TRBJ2-1; 10 nucleotides line up with TRBD2. The V gene's germline CDR1 is SGHTA and CDR2 FQGNSA. The CDR3 spans 15 residues. J was trimmed by 4 bases and V by 7 bases; bases with no gene match: 7. CDR3 in DNA: TGTGCCAGCACCCAGCGGGGGGGGAGGTACAATGAGCAGTTCTTC. This translates into CASTQRGGRYNEQFF.

This sequence joins TRBV6-6 and TRBJ2-5, with D possibly TRBD1 on 6 matching bases. Germline assignment: CDR1 MNHNY and CDR2 SVGAGI (reference sequence). This CDR3 has 15 amino acids. Deletions cut 2 bases from V and 3 bases from J, with 13 bases between. DNA for the CDR3: TGTGCCAGCAGTTACCCGGCGGCAGGGGAAGAGACCCAGTACTTC. It yields the protein CASSYPAAGEETQYF.

This chain uses TRBV6-5 with TRBJ1-1, with a tentative D call TRBD1 (5 bases). The germline gives CDR1 MNHEY, CDR2 SVGAGI. Trimming took 4 bases from V and 11 from J, leaving 23 bases between them. The CDR3 length is 15 residues. Here the CDR3 reads CASSSWGQGMSEAFF. The CDR3 DNA follows: TGTGCCAGCAGTTCCTGGGGTCAGGGAATGTCGGAGGCTTTCTTT.

This chain links TRBV5-1 with TRBJ2-7, with a weak D call TRBD2 (5 bases). The CDR3 loop spans 15 amino acids. Germline V lookup: CDR1 SGHRS, CDR2 YFSETQ. With 0 bases removed from V and 5 bases from J, the gap between germline ends came to 15 bases. CDR3 nucleotides: TGCGCCAGCAGCTTGGATCCGGGGTTACGGAACGAGCAGTACTTC. Translating gives CASSLDPGLRNEQYF.

CDR3 in amino acids: CASSQGGLQADTQYF. The CDR3 DNA follows: TGCGCCAGCAGCCAGGGGGGGCTTCAGGCAGATACGCAGTATTTT. The chain combines TRBV4-1 with TRBJ2-3, with a possible D match to TRBD2 (7 bases). Germline V gene sequence: CDR1 MGHRA, CDR2 YSYEKL. Trimming removed 3 bases at V and 4 bases at J, with 14 bases between. This CDR3 comprises 15 residues.